This T cell receptor beta chain was sequenced in a study of lung T cells in sarcoidosis with Löfgren's syndrome. This clonotype has a handful of counts. Its antigen is as yet unknown. Trimming took 1 base from V and 4 from J, leaving 16 bases between them. From germline, CDR1 is SGHAT and CDR2 FQNNGV. This CDR3 contains 16 residues. The study, taken as a whole, reports: These T cells were suggested, not shown, to recognize a putative antigen.

TCRdb re-called the reads with MiXCR, one entry per CDR3 protein. The table includes tens of thousands of distinct CDR3 sequences, 21% detected once. This sequence joins TRBV11-2 and TRBJ2-5; D is unclear. The TCR originated in a human donor with sarcoidosis (Löfgren's syndrome or another form), or a control subject (not recorded which). Sequencing was carried out using CD4+ T cells from PBMCs. The CDR3 nucleotides read TGTGCCAGCAGCTTAGTAGGGTCGGGTGCGCGAGAGACCCAGTACTTC. As protein: CASSLVGSGARETQYF.